What follows are 29 T cell receptor beta chains derived from one specimen sequenced in a study of cytomegalovirus exposure and HLA in healthy donors. Using immunoSEQ multiplex PCR, the repertoire was profiled, and TCRdb retains in-frame clones only, with some absent. The sample has fewer than 400,000 clones; around 86% are singletons. The specimen was PBMCs. The origin of the receptors is a woman aged 18 to 35 in good health and CMV-seronegative.

The CDR3 protein is CASSPGGGRTSYNEQFF. As DNA, the CDR3 is TGTGCCAGCAGCCCCGGGGGGGGGAGGACCTCCTACAATGAGCAGTTCTTC. This sequence joins TRBV7-2 and TRBJ2-1; 8 nucleotides line up with TRBD2. Germline V CDR1 and CDR2: SGHTA, FQGNSA. This CDR3 is 17 amino acids long. The V segment lost 5 bases and the J segment 0 bases; nucleotides outside the gene matches: 9.

Only a few counts were recorded for this clone. This chain connects TRBV18 to TRBJ1-2; TRBD1 aligns across 8 bases. The CDR3 runs to 15 residues. After removal of 6 bases from V and 9 bases from J, the junction contained 15 bases not matched to a gene. The germline V gene has CDR1 KGHSH and CDR2 LQKENI. CDR3 residues: CASSPGGQAVMRYTF. DNA for the CDR3: TGTGCCAGCTCGCCAGGGGGACAGGCAGTAATGCGCTACACCTTC.

The chain carries TRBV2 and TRBJ1-4; 7 bases line up with TRBD1. The V and J ends lost 6 bases and 7 bases, in that order; junction bases with no gene match: 8. Looked up from germline, CDR1 is SNHLY and CDR2 is FYNNEI. The CDR3 runs to 14 residues. The CDR3 sequence: CASRDRQGGEKLFF. The CDR3 nucleotides are TGTGCCAGCAGAGATCGACAGGGCGGTGAAAAACTGTTTTTT.

The rearrangement uses TRBV19 and TRBJ2-7, with TRBD2 matching 7 bases. The CDR3 runs 14 residues. The V and J ends lost 4 bases and 0 bases, in that order; junction bases with no gene match: 3. Germline V lookup: CDR1 LNHDA, CDR2 SQIVND (reference sequence). In nucleotides, the CDR3 is TGTGCCAGTAGTAGGCAGCGGGACTCCTACGAGCAGTACTTC. Encoded protein: CASSRQRDSYEQYF.

V usage is TRBV7-9 and J usage is TRBJ2-6, with a tentative D call TRBD2 (6 bases). Between the trimmed V and J ends, which lost 5 bases and 0 bases, there was a span of 11 bases. This CDR3 spans 16 amino acids. Germline CDR1 and CDR2: SEHNR and FQNEAQ (reference sequence). CDR3 sequence reads: CASSPLGGSGANVLTF. CDR3 nucleotide sequence: TGTGCCAGCAGCCCCCTCGGGGGCTCTGGGGCCAACGTCCTGACTTTC.

This sequence joins TRBV28 and TRBJ1-2; no reliable D call. V was clipped by 5 bases and J by 4 bases, with 17 bases between them. The CDR3 extends over 15 amino acids. Germline V gene sequence: CDR1 MDHEN, CDR2 SYDVKM. The CDR3 spells CASSPGGRTSYGYTF. The CDR3 nucleotides read TGTGCCAGCAGTCCCGGAGGACGTACCTCCTATGGCTACACCTTC.

The V call is TRBV7-2, the J call TRBJ2-1; 7 bases fit TRBD1. Trimming removed 5 bases from V and 9 bases from J; junction bases left unmatched: 13. CDR1 is SGHTA, CDR2 FQGNSA, per germline. This CDR3 has 15 amino acids. The CDR3 sequence: CASSPGTPAGGEQFF. The CDR3 DNA sequence: TGTGCCAGCAGCCCCGGGACCCCCGCAGGGGGTGAGCAGTTCTTC. The variable domain in full, completed from reference TRBV7-2 and TRBJ2-1, reads GAGVSQSPSNKVTEKGKDVELRCDPISGHTALYWYRQSLGQGLEFLIYFQGNSAPDKSGLPSDRFSAERTGGSVSTLTIQRTQQEDSAVYLCASSPGTPAGGEQFFGPGTRLTVL.

The chain recombines TRBV27 with TRBJ2-7, with 9 bases fitting TRBD1. Germline V gene sequence: CDR1 MNHEY, CDR2 SMNVEV (reference sequence). The CDR3 runs to 17 residues. Trimming at V came to 7 bases and at J to 0 bases, leaving 13 bases not matched to a gene. CDR3 region: CASNHHLPGQGSYEQYF. The CDR3 DNA follows: TGTGCCAGCAACCACCACCTACCGGGACAGGGCTCCTACGAGCAGTACTTC.

The chain recombines TRBV4-1 with TRBJ1-2, with TRBD1 matching over 8 bases. Unmatched junction bases numbered 3, after V lost 1 base and J lost 2 bases. This CDR3 region has 15 residues. Germline values: CDR1 MGHRA, CDR2 YSYEKL. The CDR3 is CASSQGPGGNYGYTF. The CDR3 DNA reads as TGCGCCAGCAGCCAAGGTCCAGGGGGCAACTATGGCTACACCTTC.

CDR3 bases: TGTGCCAGCAGTCAGGACAGGGGTACAGATACGCAGTATTTT. Residues: CASSQDRGTDTQYF. The chain uses TRBV6-5 and TRBJ2-3, with 9 positions matching TRBD1. The CDR3 length is 14 residues. The germline CDR1 and CDR2 sequences are MNHEY and SVGAGI. With V trimmed by 5 bases and J by 3 bases, 3 bases remained unmatched.

The chain has TRBV5-1 and TRBJ2-3; TRBD1 is a possible D gene (5 bases). V lost 0 bases and J lost 4, with 12 bases in between. The germline CDR1 and CDR2 sequences are SGHRS and YFSETQ. CDR3 length equals 15 residues. The DNA of the CDR3 is TGCGCCAGCAGCTTGGGGGGCAGGGCGGCAGATACGCAGTATTTT. It translates to CASSLGGRAADTQYF.

This clone was detected once. The chain has TRBV27 and TRBJ2-7; D remains unclear. The germline V and J ends were trimmed by 8 bases and 6 bases, with 17 bases remaining between them. Germline CDR1 reads MNHEY; CDR2 reads SMNVEV (reference sequence). The CDR3 loop spans 13 amino acids. CDR3 region: CASARSRLFEQYF. The CDR3 nucleotides read TGTGCCAGCGCCCGGTCTAGGCTTTTCGAGCAGTACTTC.

CDR3 bases: TGCGCCAGCAGCTACGAAGTCCGGGACACAGGGTTTAACTATGGCTACACCTTC. It codes for CASSYEVRDTGFNYGYTF. V and J are TRBV4-3 and TRBJ1-2, with D possibly matching TRBD1 (6 bases). Trimming left V 5 bases short and J 1 base short, with 23 bases between. This CDR3 has 18 amino acids. Germline CDR1 LGHNA, CDR2 YSLEER.

V usage is TRBV5-4 and J usage is TRBJ2-5, with D possibly matching TRBD1 (6 bases). CDR1 and CDR2 from the germline V gene are SGHNT and YYREEE (reference sequence). V was pared by 3 bases and J by 1 base, with 13 bases between. This CDR3 region has 15 residues. The chain's CDR3 is CASSSADSTQETQYF. CDR3 nucleotides: TGTGCCAGCAGCTCCGCGGACAGTACCCAAGAGACCCAGTACTTC.

V is TRBV9 and J is TRBJ2-1; 8 nucleotides agree with TRBD2. CDR3 length equals 15 residues. The ends lost 0 bases at V and 7 bases at J; junction bases unmatched: 6. Per the germline V gene, CDR1 is SGDLS and CDR2 is YYNGEE. The CDR3 nucleotides read TGTGCCAGCAGCGTAGGAAGCGGGAGCTTAAATGAGCAGTTCTTC. Translation: CASSVGSGSLNEQFF.

This sequence joins TRBV7-2 and TRBJ1-1, with D possibly matching TRBD1 (5 bases). The V and J ends lost 5 bases and 4 bases respectively, with 29 bases between them. Germline CDR1 reads SGHTA; CDR2 reads FQGNSA. The CDR3 extends over 19 amino acids. The CDR3 region has the DNA TGTGCCAGCAGCCTGACGATCTCCCGAGGACAAGGGGCTAGCACTGAAGCTTTCTTT. It translates to CASSLTISRGQGASTEAFF.

The chain uses TRBV12-2 and TRBJ2-1; the table's D call of TRBD1 was not tested on the DNA. TRBV12-2 is noted as a pseudogene. This CDR3 is 16 amino acids long. DNA for the CDR3: TGTGCAAGTCGCTTAGATTTCCGCAGGGGGTGCAATGAGCAGTTCTTC. Protein product: CASRLDFRRGCNEQFF.

This sequence joins TRBV5-1 and TRBJ2-3; D may be TRBD2 (6 bases). Germline loops: CDR1 SGHRS, CDR2 YFSETQ. The ends were cut back, 3 bases at V and 6 bases at J, with 14 bases in the middle. The CDR3 runs 14 residues. The chain's CDR3 is CASSSGLRTDTQYF. The CDR3 coding sequence is TGCGCCAGCAGCTCGGGACTCCGGACGGATACGCAGTATTTT.

The chain has TRBV4-3 and TRBJ2-2; TRBD2 aligns across 10 bases. This CDR3 region has 19 residues. The V gene end was trimmed by 0 bases and the J gene end by 0 bases; junction bases not matched to a gene: 7. Germline V CDR1 and CDR2: LGHNA, YSLEER. Written as DNA, the CDR3 is TGCGCCAGCAGCCAAGACCCTCTAGCGGGAGCGGCGAACACCGGGGAGCTGTTTTTT. It encodes CASSQDPLAGAANTGELFF.

The rearrangement joins TRBV27 to TRBJ2-5, with D possibly TRBD1 on 6 matching bases. V lost 1 base, J lost 3 bases, and 15 bases lay in between. CDR1 is MNHEY, CDR2 SMNVEV, per germline (reference sequence). CDR3 size: 16 residues. The CDR3 coding sequence is TGTGCCAGCAGTTTATTTGGGCCAGGGGTGGAAGAGACCCAGTACTTC. Translation gives CASSLFGPGVEETQYF.

The chain has TRBV7-6 and TRBJ2-2, with 12 nucleotides matching TRBD2. V was clipped by 1 base and J by 4 bases; unmatched bases: 1. The CDR3 covers 16 residues. Looked up from germline, CDR1 is SGHVS and CDR2 is FNYEAQ. CDR3 nucleotide sequence: TGTGCCAGCAGCTTAGAGACTAGCGGGGGCACCGGGGAGCTGTTTTTT. Amino acids: CASSLETSGGTGELFF.

This rearrangement joins TRBV18 to TRBJ2-3; D possibly corresponds to TRBD2 (6 bases). CDR1 KGHSH and CDR2 LQKENI come from the germline V gene. CDR3 length: 14 residues. Trimming stripped 3 bases from V and 5 bases from J, with 12 bases between. DNA of the CDR3: TGTGCCAGCTCACCCCGACTAGTCCTAGATACGCAGTATTTT. Its translation: CASSPRLVLDTQYF.

This clone came up once. This sequence joins TRBV19 and TRBJ2-2; 11 nucleotides agree with TRBD2. The CDR3 is made up of 15 amino acids. J lost 7 bases, V lost 7 bases, and 8 bases had no gene match. Germline loops: CDR1 LNHDA, CDR2 SQIVND (reference sequence). In DNA form, the CDR3 reads TGTGCCAGTACCCGGACTAGCGGGTTCGGCGGGGAGCTGTTTTTT. Its protein is CASTRTSGFGGELFF.

This clone has only one observation. The chain links TRBV27 to TRBJ2-1, with D perhaps TRBD2 (6 bases). Germline V lookup: CDR1 MNHEY, CDR2 SMNVEV (reference sequence). This CDR3 has 15 residues. The V and J ends lost 5 bases and 6 bases respectively, with 17 bases between them. The DNA of the CDR3 is TGTGCCAGCAGTCCGCGACTAGAAAGGCTCAATGAGCAGTTCTTC. Its protein is CASSPRLERLNEQFF.

This clone has a handful of counts. The DNA of the CDR3 is TGTGCCAGCAGCCCCCTTATCGGGACTACCTACGAGCAGTACTTC. This codes for CASSPLIGTTYEQYF. The chain couples TRBV7-6 to TRBJ2-7; TRBD2 agrees at 7 bases. There are 15 residues in the CDR3. Germline-derived CDR1 and CDR2 are SGHVS and FNYEAQ. V trimming: 5 bases; J trimming: 2 bases; junction bases outside the gene matches: 9.

This sequence joins TRBV6-1 and TRBJ1-5; D is possibly TRBD1 (6 bases). Trimming removed 1 base from V and 2 bases from J, with 9 bases in between. CDR3 length: 15 amino acids. The germline CDR1 and CDR2 sequences are MNHNS and SASEGT. The CDR3: CASSEGTVGNQPQHF. The CDR3 DNA reads as TGTGCCAGCAGTGAAGGGACAGTAGGCAATCAGCCCCAGCATTTT.

J is TRBJ1-5 and V is TRBV19, with 9 bases matching TRBD1. CDR1 is LNHDA, CDR2 SQIVND, per germline (reference sequence). The CDR3 loop spans 17 amino acids. V lost 3 bases to trimming and J lost 1 base; unmatched junction nucleotides: 7. The CDR3 region has the DNA TGTGCCAGTAGTATGTTTCTCGGACAGGGGAGCAATCAGCCCCAGCATTTT. This translates into CASSMFLGQGSNQPQHF.

This clone was seen just once. V and J are TRBV7-8 and TRBJ1-1, with 7 positions matching TRBD1. Germline lookup yields CDR1 SGHVS and CDR2 FQNEAQ. The trim removed 7 bases at V and 6 bases at J, leaving 8 bases unmatched. The CDR3 is 13 amino acids. CDR3 loop: CASIVTGKAEAFF. The CDR3 DNA is TGTGCCAGCATCGTGACAGGGAAGGCTGAAGCTTTCTTT.

The sample holds a few counts of this clone. The rearrangement uses TRBV27 and TRBJ2-2, with D possibly TRBD2 on 5 matching bases. Trimming took off 0 bases at V and 1 base at J, with 9 bases between the two ends. CDR1 and CDR2 from the germline V gene are MNHEY and SMNVEV (reference sequence). CDR3 length: 16 amino acids. Here the CDR3 DNA reads TGTGCCAGCAGTTTATCAGGACTTCTGAACACCGGGGAGCTGTTTTTT. This codes for CASSLSGLLNTGELFF.